A single sample is the source of the 32 T cell receptor beta chains below, sequenced in a study of graft-versus-host responses after intestinal transplantation. Here immunoSEQ multiplex PCR was the method, and the copy in TCRdb shows in-frame clones only, minus some. The sample contains about 80,000 clones, approximately 88% of which appear only once. These receptors have no known antigen. Sequencing used unstimulated CD4+ T cells sorted from spleen or lymph node cells, obtained before intestinal transplant. Receptor source: a human donor who received an intestinal transplant.

J is TRBJ1-4 and V is TRBV5-5; D ambiguous. The germline V gene encodes CDR1 SGHKS and CDR2 YYEKEE (reference sequence). This CDR3 contains 14 residues. V shed 2 bases and J shed 0 bases, with 5 bases lying between them. CDR3 amino acids: CASSLPATNEKLFF. The CDR3, as DNA: TGTGCCAGCAGCTTACCAGCAACTAATGAAAAACTGTTTTTT.

The chain combines TRBV2 with TRBJ2-1; TRBD2 matches at 9 bases. V shed 7 bases, J shed 1 base, and the junction held 2 bases outside the gene matches. Germline V lookup: CDR1 SNHLY, CDR2 FYNNEI. The CDR3 runs to 14 residues. CDR3 protein: CASITSGSYNEQFF. As DNA, the CDR3 is TGTGCCAGCATAACTAGCGGGTCCTACAATGAGCAGTTCTTC. Filled out from reference TRBV2 and TRBJ2-1, the complete variable domain reads EPEVTQTPSHQVTQMGQEVILRCVPISNHLYFYWYRQILGQKVEFLVSFYNNEISEKSEIFDDQFSVERPDGSNFTLKIRSTKLEDSAMYFCASITSGSYNEQFFGPGTRLTVL.

The gene calls are TRBV7-3 and TRBJ2-2, with D maybe TRBD1 (5 bases). This CDR3 contains 15 residues. CDR1 and CDR2 (germline): SGHTA, FQGTGA. Trimming took 0 bases from V and 3 from J, leaving 8 bases between them. The CDR3 sequence: CASSLTGVHTGELFF. The DNA for the CDR3 is TGTGCCAGCAGCTTAACAGGGGTCCACACCGGGGAGCTGTTTTTT.

The chain joins TRBV19 to TRBJ1-2; TRBD1 might be the D (5 bases). Germline V gives CDR1 LNHDA, CDR2 SQIVND (reference sequence). The ends were cut back, 5 bases at V and 5 bases at J, with 12 bases in the middle. The CDR3 totals 13 residues. The CDR3 loop is CASSSGGTYGYTF. The CDR3 DNA is TGTGCCAGTAGTTCCGGGGGAACTTATGGCTACACCTTC.

V usage is TRBV19 and J usage is TRBJ2-5, with a tentative D call TRBD1 (6 bases). The germline V gene has CDR1 LNHDA and CDR2 SQIVND (reference sequence). This CDR3 has 15 amino acids. Trimming shortened V by 5 bases and J by 3 bases, and 16 bases separated the two germline ends. CDR3 DNA: TGTGCCAGTAGTGTCCACCGGGACAAAAAAGAGACCCAGTACTTC. It yields the protein CASSVHRDKKETQYF.

V usage is TRBV27 and J usage is TRBJ2-7; 7 positions agree with TRBD2. This CDR3 comprises 13 residues. V shed 6 bases and J 9 bases; nucleotides not matched to a gene: 11. Per germline, CDR1 MNHEY and CDR2 SMNVEV (reference sequence). The CDR3 DNA is TGTGCCAGCAGCGATGACAGCCGCGGGGGGCAGTACTTC. Amino acids: CASSDDSRGGQYF.

This sequence joins TRBV5-4 and TRBJ1-1; weak D call: TRBD1 (6 bases). CDR1 and CDR2 (germline): SGHNT, YYREEE (reference sequence). This CDR3 comprises 14 residues. Trimming cost V 3 bases and J 1 base, with 10 bases left between them. The CDR3 DNA sequence: TGTGCCAGCAGCTATCCGGGACAGAACACTGAAGCTTTCTTT. The encoded protein is CASSYPGQNTEAFF.

This clone was observed a few times. CDR3 sequence: CASSYWTGPNEKLFF. CDR3 nucleotide sequence: TGCGCCAGCAGCTACTGGACAGGGCCTAATGAAAAACTGTTTTTT. The rearrangement links TRBV5-1 to TRBJ1-4, with 8 bases aligning to TRBD1. The CDR3 is 15 residues long. Germline CDR1 and CDR2: SGHRS and YFSETQ. The trim removed 3 bases at V and 3 bases at J, leaving 4 bases unmatched.

The chain employs TRBV10-3 and TRBJ2-7, with D unclear. Per the germline V gene, CDR1 is ENHRY and CDR2 is SYGVKD. The CDR3 has 15 residues. The V gene lost 0 bases and the J gene lost 1 base, with 10 bases spanning the gap. Written as DNA, the CDR3 is TGTGCCATCAGTGAGTCCTCTGTCCCTTCCTACGAGCAGTACTTC. Amino acid sequence: CAISESSVPSYEQYF.

This clone was detected only a few times. The chain carries TRBV7-9 and TRBJ1-3; no clear D gene. Germline values: CDR1 SEHNR, CDR2 FQNEAQ (reference sequence). The CDR3 runs 14 residues. Trimming took 5 bases from V and 8 from J, leaving 16 bases between them. As DNA, the CDR3 is TGTGCCAGCAGCCCAGGCAGGAATTGGGACACCATATATTTT. Its protein product is CASSPGRNWDTIYF. Variable domain in full (rest from reference TRBV7-9 and TRBJ1-3): DTGVSQNPRHKITKRGQNVTFRCDPISEHNRLYWYRQTLGQGPEFLTYFQNEAQLEKSRLLSDRFSAERPKGSFSTLEIQRTEQGDSAMYLCASSPGRNWDTIYFGEGSWLTVV.

The genes are TRBV4-1 and TRBJ2-2; TRBD1 aligns across 8 bases. This CDR3 region has 17 residues. The J segment lost 0 bases and the V segment lost 1 base, leaving 4 bases of the junction unmatched. Germline V gene lookup returns CDR1 MGHRA and CDR2 YSYEKL. DNA for the CDR3: TGCGCCAGCAGCCAAGCTCCGGGACAGGCGAACACCGGGGAGCTGTTTTTT. This gives the protein CASSQAPGQANTGELFF.

CDR3 nucleotides: TGTGCCAGCAGCCGGAACAGGAAAGAGACCCAGTACTTC. Encoded protein: CASSRNRKETQYF. J is TRBJ2-5 and V is TRBV11-2, with a tentative D call TRBD1 (5 bases). CDR3 size: 13 residues. The V end was cut by 5 bases, the J end by 3 bases, with 10 bases between. Germline V gene lookup returns CDR1 SGHAT and CDR2 FQNNGV. The entire variable domain, with the rest obtained from reference TRBV11-2 and TRBJ2-5, is as follows: EAGVAQSPRYKIIEKRQSVAFWCNPISGHATLYWYQQILGQGPKLLIQFQNNGVVDDSQLPKDRFSAERLKGVDSTLKIQPAKLEDSAVYLCASSRNRKETQYFGPGTRLLVL.

The DNA of the CDR3 is TGTGCCAGCAGTGAACAGGGCCCTATTCACGAGCAGTACTTC. Its protein product is CASSEQGPIHEQYF. The genes are TRBV2 and TRBJ2-7, with a weak D call TRBD1 (5 bases). The CDR3 runs 14 residues. V was clipped by 2 bases and J by 5 bases, with 13 bases between them. Looked up from germline, CDR1 is SNHLY and CDR2 is FYNNEI.

This chain uses TRBV7-8 with TRBJ1-5, with D hard to call. V lost 2 bases and J 2 bases, leaving 4 bases between the germline ends. The germline V gene encodes CDR1 SGHVS and CDR2 FQNEAQ. The CDR3 is made up of 13 amino acids. The DNA of the CDR3 is TGTGCCAGCAGCTTAAGAGGCAATCAGCCCCAGCATTTT. It is translated as CASSLRGNQPQHF.

The chain couples TRBV18 to TRBJ2-7; D might be TRBD2 (5 bases). The V end lost 6 bases, the J end lost 7 bases, and 13 bases lay between the germline ends. Germline V gives CDR1 KGHSH, CDR2 LQKENI. The CDR3 spans 12 residues. CDR3 sequence: CASSPATGEQYF. As DNA, the CDR3 is TGTGCCAGCTCCCCTGCGACGGGAGAGCAGTACTTC.

The V call is TRBV28, the J call TRBJ1-2, with TRBD1 matching 9 bases. After removal of 8 bases from V and 2 bases from J, the junction contained 3 bases not matched to a gene. This CDR3 contains 13 residues. Germline V gene data show CDR1 as MDHEN and CDR2 as SYDVKM. CDR3 protein: CASLGQGNYGYTF. The CDR3 DNA reads TGTGCCAGCCTAGGACAGGGGAACTATGGCTACACCTTC.

V usage is TRBV6-6 and J usage is TRBJ2-3, with a possible D match to TRBD2 (5 bases). V was cut by 2 bases and J by 1 base, with 13 bases left in between. CDR1 is MNHNY, CDR2 SVGAGI, per germline (reference sequence). CDR3 length: 16 residues. In DNA, the CDR3 is TGTGCCAGCAGTTACGCCGTAGGGAGCGGCACAGATACGCAGTATTTT. Encoded protein: CASSYAVGSGTDTQYF.

The gene calls are TRBV9 and TRBJ2-3; 9 nucleotides align to TRBD2. Unmatched junction bases numbered 4, after V lost 0 bases and J lost 2 bases. Germline-derived CDR1 and CDR2 are SGDLS and YYNGEE. The CDR3 has 16 amino acids. The CDR3 loop is CASSVGSSGTTDTQYF. CDR3 in DNA: TGTGCCAGCAGCGTAGGGTCTAGCGGGACCACAGATACGCAGTATTTT.

This chain's CDR3 is CASSPTGQETQYF. Here the CDR3 DNA reads TGTGCCAGCAGCCCGACAGGGCAAGAGACCCAGTACTTC. The V and J genes are TRBV5-5 and TRBJ2-5, with 7 bases fitting TRBD1. V lost 4 bases, J lost 2 bases, and 2 bases stayed unmatched. Germline loops: CDR1 SGHKS, CDR2 YYEKEE (reference sequence). The CDR3 runs to 13 residues.

The V call is TRBV5-8, the J call TRBJ2-2, with D possibly being TRBD1 (7 bases). Between the trimmed V and J ends, which lost 2 bases and 4 bases, there was a span of 18 bases. Germline V lookup: CDR1 SGHTS, CDR2 YDEGEE. The CDR3 length is 17 residues. The CDR3 region has the DNA TGTGCCAGCAGCTTAGGCTTAGGAGGGGGCTTCACCGGGGAGCTGTTTTTT. Translating gives CASSLGLGGGFTGELFF.

This chain connects TRBV30 to TRBJ1-1, with 8 nucleotides matching TRBD1. CDR3 size: 15 residues. The V gene's germline CDR1 is GTSNPN and CDR2 SVGIG (reference sequence). Trimming cost V 4 bases and J 6 bases; bases outside gene matches: 13. CDR3 region: CAWNNGAGGAPEAFF. CDR3 DNA sequence: TGTGCCTGGAACAACGGGGCAGGGGGCGCGCCTGAAGCTTTCTTT.

The V gene is TRBV2, the J gene TRBJ1-2; the match to TRBD1 covers 7 bases. CDR1 is SNHLY, CDR2 FYNNEI, per germline. Trimming removed 6 bases from V and 2 bases from J; junction bases left unmatched: 6. The CDR3 loop spans 14 amino acids. In DNA, the CDR3 is TGTGCCAGCAGAGTAGCCAGGGGGAACTATGGCTACACCTTC. This sequence encodes CASRVARGNYGYTF.

A few counts support this clone. V usage is TRBV4-1 and J usage is TRBJ1-3, with D maybe TRBD1 (6 bases). This CDR3 spans 17 amino acids. V gave up 0 bases and J gave up 4 bases, with 16 bases separating them. Germline values: CDR1 MGHRA, CDR2 YSYEKL. As DNA, the CDR3 is TGCGCCAGCAGCCAAGATGGGGCAGGGGTGTGGGGAAACACCATATATTTT. It yields the protein CASSQDGAGVWGNTIYF.

The chain links TRBV6-1 to TRBJ1-5; possibly TRBD1 for D (6 bases). From germline, CDR1 is MNHNS and CDR2 SASEGT. V was shortened by 6 bases and J by 5 bases, with 11 bases between the two germline ends. This CDR3 is 13 amino acids long. DNA of the CDR3: TGTGCCAGCAGGTGGGGGGGCGATCAGCCCCAGCATTTT. This gives the protein CASRWGGDQPQHF.

J is TRBJ2-1 and V is TRBV9, with 9 bases lining up with TRBD1. There are 18 residues in the CDR3. Trimming cost V 0 bases and J 5 bases; bases outside gene matches: 12. Germline V gene sequence: CDR1 SGDLS, CDR2 YYNGEE. The DNA of the CDR3 is TGTGCCAGCAGCGTAGGGGACAGGGTGTTGGCGAGACACAATGAGCAGTTCTTC. This gives the protein CASSVGDRVLARHNEQFF.

V and J are TRBV5-1 and TRBJ1-1, with TRBD1 matching over 10 bases. V trimming: 0 bases; J trimming: 0 bases; junction bases outside the gene matches: 2. Germline CDR1 and CDR2: SGHRS and YFSETQ. The CDR3 totals 16 residues. The CDR3 here is CASSLGGQGMNTEAFF. DNA of the CDR3: TGCGCCAGCAGCTTGGGGGGACAGGGGATGAACACTGAAGCTTTCTTT.

The chain links TRBV11-2 to TRBJ2-7, with D unresolved. The CDR3 contains 14 residues. Germline lookup yields CDR1 SGHAT and CDR2 FQNNGV. Trimming left V 1 base short and J 3 bases short, with 10 bases between. This CDR3 is CASSLGAALYEQYF. The CDR3 coding sequence is TGTGCCAGCAGCTTAGGTGCTGCGCTCTACGAGCAGTACTTC. Supplemented by reference TRBV11-2 and TRBJ2-7, the full variable domain reads EAGVAQSPRYKIIEKRQSVAFWCNPISGHATLYWYQQILGQGPKLLIQFQNNGVVDDSQLPKDRFSAERLKGVDSTLKIQPAKLEDSAVYLCASSLGAALYEQYFGPGTRLTVT.

The V gene is TRBV30, the J gene TRBJ1-2; unclear D gene. The CDR3 has 13 amino acids. V lost 2 bases, J lost 4 bases, and 11 bases lay in between. Germline V gene sequence: CDR1 GTSNPN, CDR2 SVGIG (reference sequence). CDR3 coding DNA: TGTGCCTGGAGTCCCGGGTTAGGCTATGGCTACACCTTC. Its translation: CAWSPGLGYGYTF.

The genes are TRBV18 and TRBJ2-3; 7 bases map to TRBD2. CDR1 KGHSH and CDR2 LQKENI come from the germline V gene. The junction had 6 bases not matched to a gene; V was cut back by 1 base and J by 2 bases. The CDR3 consists of 16 residues. The CDR3 is CASSPLPGGSTDTQYF. The CDR3 coding sequence is TGTGCCAGCTCACCACTACCGGGAGGTTCCACAGATACGCAGTATTTT.

This clone appeared a single time. For the CDR3, the DNA is TGTGCCAGCAGCTTAGTGGCTAGCGGGGGGGCCGAAGGCGGGGAGCTGTTTTTT. Translating it yields CASSLVASGGAEGGELFF. The J gene is TRBJ2-2, the V gene TRBV7-6; TRBD2 matches at 12 bases. This CDR3 spans 18 amino acids. Germline-derived CDR1 and CDR2 are SGHVS and FNYEAQ. Unmatched junction bases numbered 10, after V lost 1 base and J lost 7 bases.

The chain carries TRBV5-1 and TRBJ2-7; TRBD2 aligns across 8 bases. The trim removed 4 bases at V and 6 bases at J, leaving 15 bases unmatched. The CDR3 has 16 residues. Germline CDR1 reads SGHRS; CDR2 reads YFSETQ. As DNA, the CDR3 is TGCGCCAGCAGCCGGGGGGGTCTAGGTTCTTCCCCCGAGCAGTACTTC. Translating gives CASSRGGLGSSPEQYF.

This clone has a single count. V is TRBV6-6 and J is TRBJ2-4, with a possible D match to TRBD1 (6 bases). Germline CDR1 is MNHNY and CDR2 is SVGAGI (reference sequence). The ends were cut back, 5 bases at V and 8 bases at J, with 13 bases in the middle. The CDR3 has 13 amino acids. CDR3 amino acids: CASSRGQWDIQYF. CDR3 bases: TGTGCCAGCAGTCGAGGACAGTGGGACATTCAGTACTTC.